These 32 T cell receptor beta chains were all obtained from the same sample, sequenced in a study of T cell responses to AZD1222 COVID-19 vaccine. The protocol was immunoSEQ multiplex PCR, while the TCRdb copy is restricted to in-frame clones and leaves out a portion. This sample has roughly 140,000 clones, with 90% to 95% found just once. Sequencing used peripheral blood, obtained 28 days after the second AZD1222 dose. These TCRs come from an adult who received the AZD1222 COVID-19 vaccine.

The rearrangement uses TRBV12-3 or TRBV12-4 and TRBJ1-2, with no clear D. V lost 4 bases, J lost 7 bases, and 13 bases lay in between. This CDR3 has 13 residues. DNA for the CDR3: TGTGCCAGCAGTTCCACCGAGGTTTCTGGCTACACCTTC. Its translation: CASSSTEVSGYTF.

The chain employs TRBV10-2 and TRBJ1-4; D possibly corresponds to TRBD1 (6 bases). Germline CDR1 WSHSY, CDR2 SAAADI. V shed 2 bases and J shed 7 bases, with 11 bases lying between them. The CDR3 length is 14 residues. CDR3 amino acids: CASSEGGLGEKLFF. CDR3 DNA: TGCGCCAGCAGTGAGGGGGGCTTAGGTGAAAAACTGTTTTTT.

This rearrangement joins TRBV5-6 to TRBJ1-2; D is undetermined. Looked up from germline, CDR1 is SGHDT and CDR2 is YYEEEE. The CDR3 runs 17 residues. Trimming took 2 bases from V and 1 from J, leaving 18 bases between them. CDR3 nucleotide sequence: TGTGCCAGCAGCTTCCCAGCCTCTGCGGGCTTTAACTATGGCTACACCTTC. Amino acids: CASSFPASAGFNYGYTF.

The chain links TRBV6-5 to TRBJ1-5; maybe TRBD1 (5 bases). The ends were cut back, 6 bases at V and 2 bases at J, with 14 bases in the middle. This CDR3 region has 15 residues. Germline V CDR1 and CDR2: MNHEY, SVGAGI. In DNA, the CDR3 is TGTGCCAGCAGCAAGACAGACAGAGGCAATCAGCCCCAGCATTTT. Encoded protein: CASSKTDRGNQPQHF.

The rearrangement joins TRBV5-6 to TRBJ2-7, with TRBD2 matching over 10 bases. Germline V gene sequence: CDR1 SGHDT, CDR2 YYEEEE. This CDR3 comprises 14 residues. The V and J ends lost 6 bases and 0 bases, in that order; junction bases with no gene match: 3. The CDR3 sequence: CASTLAGASYEQYF. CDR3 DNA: TGTGCCAGCACCCTAGCGGGGGCCTCCTACGAGCAGTACTTC.

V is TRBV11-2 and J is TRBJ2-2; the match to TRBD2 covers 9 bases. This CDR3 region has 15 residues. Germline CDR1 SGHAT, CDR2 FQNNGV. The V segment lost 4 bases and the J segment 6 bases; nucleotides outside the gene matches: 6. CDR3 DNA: TGTGCCAGCAGCTCTGACGGCGGGGGGGCCGGGGAGCTGTTTTTT. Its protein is CASSSDGGGAGELFF.

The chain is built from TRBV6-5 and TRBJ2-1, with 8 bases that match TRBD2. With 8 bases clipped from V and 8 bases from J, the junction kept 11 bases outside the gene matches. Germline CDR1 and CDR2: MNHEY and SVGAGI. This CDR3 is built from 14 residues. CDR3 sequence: CASRPGGPSYEQFF. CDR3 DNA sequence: TGTGCCAGCCGTCCGGGAGGGCCTTCTTATGAGCAGTTCTTC.

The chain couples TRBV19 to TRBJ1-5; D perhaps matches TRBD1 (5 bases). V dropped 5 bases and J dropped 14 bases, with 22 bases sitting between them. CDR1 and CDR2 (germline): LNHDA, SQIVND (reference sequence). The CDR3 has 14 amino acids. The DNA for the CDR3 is TGTGCCAGTAGTGGGCTTGGGGGTGTGGGAGTAGAGCATTTT. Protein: CASSGLGGVGVEHF.

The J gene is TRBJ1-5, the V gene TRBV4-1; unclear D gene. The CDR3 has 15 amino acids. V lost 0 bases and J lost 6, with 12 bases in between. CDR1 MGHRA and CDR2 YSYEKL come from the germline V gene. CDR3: CASSQDPATGQPQHF. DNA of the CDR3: TGCGCCAGCAGCCAAGATCCGGCAACGGGTCAGCCCCAGCATTTT.

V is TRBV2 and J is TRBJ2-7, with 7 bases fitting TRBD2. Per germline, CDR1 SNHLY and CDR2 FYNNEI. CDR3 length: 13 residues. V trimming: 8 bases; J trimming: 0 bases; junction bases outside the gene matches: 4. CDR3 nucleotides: TGTGCCAGCGTAGCGGGTAGCTCCTACGAGCAGTACTTC. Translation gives CASVAGSSYEQYF.

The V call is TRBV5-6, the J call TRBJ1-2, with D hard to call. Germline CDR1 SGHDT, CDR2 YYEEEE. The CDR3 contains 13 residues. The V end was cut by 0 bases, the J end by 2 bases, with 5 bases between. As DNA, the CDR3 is TGTGCCAGCAGCTTGGACCAGAACTATGGCTACACCTTC. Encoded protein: CASSLDQNYGYTF.

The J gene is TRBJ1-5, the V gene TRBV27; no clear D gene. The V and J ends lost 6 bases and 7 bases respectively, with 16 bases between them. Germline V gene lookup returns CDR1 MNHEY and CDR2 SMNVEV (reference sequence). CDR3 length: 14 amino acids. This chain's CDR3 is CASSPRYSNQPQHF. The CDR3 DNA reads TGTGCCAGCAGCCCCAGGTATTCTAACCAGCCCCAGCATTTT.

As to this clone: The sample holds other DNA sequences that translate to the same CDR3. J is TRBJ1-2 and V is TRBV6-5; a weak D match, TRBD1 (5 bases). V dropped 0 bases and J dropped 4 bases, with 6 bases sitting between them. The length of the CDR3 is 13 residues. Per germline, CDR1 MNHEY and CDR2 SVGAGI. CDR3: CASSYSGTYGYTF. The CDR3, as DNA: TGTGCCAGCAGTTACTCAGGGACCTATGGCTACACCTTC.

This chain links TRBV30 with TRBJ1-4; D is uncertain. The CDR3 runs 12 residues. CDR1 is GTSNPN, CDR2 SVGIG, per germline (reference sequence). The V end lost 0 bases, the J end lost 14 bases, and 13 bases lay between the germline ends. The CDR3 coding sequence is TGTGCCTGGAGTGTAAACCTTCAACGGCTGTTTTTT. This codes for CAWSVNLQRLFF.

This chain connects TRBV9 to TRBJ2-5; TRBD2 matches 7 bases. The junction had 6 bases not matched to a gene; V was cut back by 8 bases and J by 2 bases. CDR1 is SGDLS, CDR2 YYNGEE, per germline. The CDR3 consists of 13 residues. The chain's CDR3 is CASGLGGQETQYF. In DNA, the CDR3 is TGTGCCAGTGGACTGGGGGGGCAAGAGACCCAGTACTTC.

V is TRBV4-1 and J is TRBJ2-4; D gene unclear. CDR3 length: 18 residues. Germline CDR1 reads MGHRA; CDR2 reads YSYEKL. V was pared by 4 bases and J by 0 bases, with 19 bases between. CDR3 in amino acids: CASSPGRSSRLAKNIQYF. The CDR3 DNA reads TGCGCCAGCAGCCCCGGCCGCTCCTCTCGACTAGCCAAAAACATTCAGTACTTC.

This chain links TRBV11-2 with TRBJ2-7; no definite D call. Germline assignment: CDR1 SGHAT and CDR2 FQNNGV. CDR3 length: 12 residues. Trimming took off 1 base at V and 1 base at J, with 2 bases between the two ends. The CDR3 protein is CASSLVSYEQYF. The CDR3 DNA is TGTGCCAGCAGCTTAGTATCCTACGAGCAGTACTTC.

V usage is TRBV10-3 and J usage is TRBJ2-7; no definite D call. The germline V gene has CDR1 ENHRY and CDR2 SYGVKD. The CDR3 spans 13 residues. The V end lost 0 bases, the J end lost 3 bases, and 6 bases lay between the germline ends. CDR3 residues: CAISESGIYEQYF. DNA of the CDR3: TGTGCCATCAGTGAGTCGGGTATCTACGAGCAGTACTTC.

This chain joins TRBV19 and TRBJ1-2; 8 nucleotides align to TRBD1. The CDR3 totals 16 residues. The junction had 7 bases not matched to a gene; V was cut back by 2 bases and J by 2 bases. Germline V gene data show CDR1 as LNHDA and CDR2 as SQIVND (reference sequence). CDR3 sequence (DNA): TGTGCCAGTAGTATATTCCGGGACAGGAAAAACTATGGCTACACCTTC. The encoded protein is CASSIFRDRKNYGYTF.

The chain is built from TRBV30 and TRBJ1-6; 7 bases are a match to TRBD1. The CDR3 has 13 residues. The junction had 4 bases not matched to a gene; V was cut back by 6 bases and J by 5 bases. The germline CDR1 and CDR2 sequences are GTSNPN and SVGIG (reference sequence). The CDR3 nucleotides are TGTGCCTGTGGGACAGCAAATAATTCACCCCTCCACTTT. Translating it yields CACGTANNSPLHF.

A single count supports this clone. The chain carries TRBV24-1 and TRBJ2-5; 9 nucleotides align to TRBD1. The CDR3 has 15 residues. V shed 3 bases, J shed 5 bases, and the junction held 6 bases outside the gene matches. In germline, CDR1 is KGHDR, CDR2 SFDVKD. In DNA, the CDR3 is TGTGCCACCAGTGATGGGACAGGGCTGGCGGAGACCCAGTACTTC. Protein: CATSDGTGLAETQYF.

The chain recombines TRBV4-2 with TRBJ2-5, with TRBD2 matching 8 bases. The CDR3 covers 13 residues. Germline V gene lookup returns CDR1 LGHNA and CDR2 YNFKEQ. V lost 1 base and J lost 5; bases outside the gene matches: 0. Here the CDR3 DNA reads TGTGCCAGCAGCCAAGCGGGGGGGGAGACCCAGTACTTC. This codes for CASSQAGGETQYF.

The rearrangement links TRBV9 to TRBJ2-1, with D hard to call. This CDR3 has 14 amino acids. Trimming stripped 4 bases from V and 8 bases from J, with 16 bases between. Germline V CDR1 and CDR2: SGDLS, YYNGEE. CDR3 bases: TGTGCCAGCAGCTTTCGAGGAAGTATCGATGAGCAGTTCTTC. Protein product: CASSFRGSIDEQFF.

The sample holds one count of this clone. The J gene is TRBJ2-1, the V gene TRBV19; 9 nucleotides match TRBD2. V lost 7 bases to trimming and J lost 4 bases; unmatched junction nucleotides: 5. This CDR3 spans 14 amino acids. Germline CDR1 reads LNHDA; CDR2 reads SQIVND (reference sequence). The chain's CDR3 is CASTMAGGYNEQFF. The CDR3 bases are TGTGCCAGTACGATGGCGGGAGGGTACAATGAGCAGTTCTTC.

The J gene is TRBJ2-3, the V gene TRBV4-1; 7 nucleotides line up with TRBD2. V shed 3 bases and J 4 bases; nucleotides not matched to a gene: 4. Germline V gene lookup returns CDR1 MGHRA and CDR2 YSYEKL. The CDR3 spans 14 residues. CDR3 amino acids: CASSQRESPDTQYF. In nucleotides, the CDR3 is TGCGCCAGCAGCCAGCGGGAGTCCCCAGATACGCAGTATTTT.

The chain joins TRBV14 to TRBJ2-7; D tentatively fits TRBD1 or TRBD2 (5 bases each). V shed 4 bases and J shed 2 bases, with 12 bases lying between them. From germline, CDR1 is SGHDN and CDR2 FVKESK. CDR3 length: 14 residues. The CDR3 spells CASSPSGGTYEQYF. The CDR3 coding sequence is TGTGCCAGCAGCCCCTCTGGGGGTACCTACGAGCAGTACTTC.

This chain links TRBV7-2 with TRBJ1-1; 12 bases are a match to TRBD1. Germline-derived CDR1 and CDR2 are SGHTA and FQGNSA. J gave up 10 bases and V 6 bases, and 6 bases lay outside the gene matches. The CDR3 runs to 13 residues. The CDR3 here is CASRSGTGGLAFF. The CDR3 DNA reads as TGTGCCAGCAGGTCCGGGACAGGGGGCTTAGCTTTCTTT.

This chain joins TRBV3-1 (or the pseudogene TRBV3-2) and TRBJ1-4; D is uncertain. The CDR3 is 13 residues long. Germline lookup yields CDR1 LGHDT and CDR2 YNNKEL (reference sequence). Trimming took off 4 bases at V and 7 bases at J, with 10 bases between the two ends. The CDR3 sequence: CASSLLLSEKLFF. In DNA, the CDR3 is TGTGCCAGCAGCCTTCTATTGTCTGAAAAACTGTTTTTT.

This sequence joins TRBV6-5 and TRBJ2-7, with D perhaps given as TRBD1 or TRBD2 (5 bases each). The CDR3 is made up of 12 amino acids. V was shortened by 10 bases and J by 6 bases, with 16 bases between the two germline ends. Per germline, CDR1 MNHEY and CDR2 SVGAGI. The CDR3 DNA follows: TGTGCCACCTTCGGGGCCCTCCTCGAGCAGTACTTC. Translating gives CATFGALLEQYF.

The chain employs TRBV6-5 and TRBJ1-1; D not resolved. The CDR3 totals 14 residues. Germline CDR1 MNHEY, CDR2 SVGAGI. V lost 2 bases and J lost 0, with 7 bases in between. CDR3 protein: CASSYETLNTEAFF. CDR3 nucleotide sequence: TGTGCCAGCAGTTACGAGACGTTGAACACTGAAGCTTTCTTT.

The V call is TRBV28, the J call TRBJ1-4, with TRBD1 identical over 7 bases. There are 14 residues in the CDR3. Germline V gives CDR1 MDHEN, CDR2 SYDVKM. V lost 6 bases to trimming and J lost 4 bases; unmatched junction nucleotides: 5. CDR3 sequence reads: CASSRDSLNEKLFF. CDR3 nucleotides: TGTGCCAGCAGCCGGGACAGCCTTAATGAAAAACTGTTTTTT.

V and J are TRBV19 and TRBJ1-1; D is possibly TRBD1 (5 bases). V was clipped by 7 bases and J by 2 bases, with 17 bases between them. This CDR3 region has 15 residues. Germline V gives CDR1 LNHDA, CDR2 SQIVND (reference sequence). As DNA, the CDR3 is TGTGCCAGTACCATTTTGGGGCCCCCCAACACTGAAGCTTTCTTT. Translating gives CASTILGPPNTEAFF.